The text below deals with one T cell receptor (beta chain). As yet, its antigen is unknown. This entry belongs to a study of CXCR3-negative and CXCR3-positive naive CD8 T cells. This CDR3 comprises 19 residues. CDR1 LNHNV and CDR2 YYDKDF come from the germline V gene (reference sequence). 5' RACE that incorporated UMI labels was used to prepare the TRB cDNA libraries. TCRdb reworked the 5' RACE reads into one entry per CDR3 protein, no DNA. The sample includes about 150,000 distinct CDR3 sequences. Study outcomes and limitations: Naive subsets expressed similar surface CD5; TRB CDR3 features served to infer TCR strength. TRB CDR3s were more hydrophobic in CXCR3-positive than in CXCR3-negative naive cells. Fresh PBMCs went into most assays, and CXCR3 expression partly declined after cryopreservation.

Sequencing used naive CXCR3+ CD8+ T cells from blood. Stated subset: CD45RO-CCR7+CD27+CD95- naive CD8+ T cells expressing CXCR3 (TNR3+). The origin of this receptor is a human donor in good health. Some clones in this sample may be carry-over from other donors' samples. The rearrangement uses TRBV15 and TRBJ1-5. The CDR3 here is CATSRDPGREGYSNQPQHF. Filled out from reference TRBV15 and TRBJ1-5, the complete variable domain reads DAMVIQNPRYQVTQFGKPVTLSCSQTLNHNVMYWYQQKSSQAPKLLFHYYDKDFNNEADTPDNFQSRRPNTSFCFLDIRSPGLGDTAMYLCATSRDPGREGYSNQPQHFGDGTRLSIL.